This note documents a single T cell receptor beta chain sequence. What it binds is not known. The data were taken from a study of glioma-infiltrating T cells after dendritic cell vaccination. Turning to the study itself: Patients received autologous tumor lysate-pulsed dendritic cell vaccination between about 2003 and 2013. Patients received three intradermal dendritic cell vaccine injections at biweekly intervals. The study's findings and limits: Longer survival after dendritic cell vaccination followed higher pretreatment TIL content. Survival was not directly related to TCR clonality in these patients.

V was trimmed by 5 bases and J by 9 bases, leaving 13 bases between them. The germline CDR1 and CDR2 sequences are ENHRY and SYGVKD. This CDR3 is 12 amino acids long. Noted time point: after dendritic cell vaccination, including at tumor progression/relapse. Produced via immunoSEQ multiplex PCR; TCRdb's table is partial and in-frame only. In the table there are about 65,000 clones, around nine tenths of which are singletons. This sample comprised blood, obtained after dendritic cell vaccination. The rearrangement uses TRBV10-3 and TRBJ1-2; possible D gene TRBD1, 6 bases. The sequence derives from a human donor with glioblastoma. The CDR3 region has the DNA TGTGCCATCAGTACCCGACAGGAGAGCTACACCTTC. Its translation is CAISTRQESYTF.